The 20 T cell receptor beta chains below were found in one sample sequenced in a study of T cell responses to AZD1222 COVID-19 vaccine. Libraries were prepared by immunoSEQ multiplex PCR; TCRdb keeps only in-frame clonotypes and omits some of them. The data hold more than 250,000 clones, with 80% to 95% observed a single time. Sequencing used peripheral blood, obtained on day 0 of AZD1222 vaccination. The origin of the receptors is an adult in good health.

The chain employs TRBV2 and TRBJ2-5; tentative D call: TRBD2 (7 bases). With 5 bases removed from V and 10 bases from J, the gap between germline ends came to 26 bases. The germline V gene encodes CDR1 SNHLY and CDR2 FYNNEI. CDR3 length equals 16 residues. DNA for the CDR3: TGTGCCAGCAGTAAAGGTGGGGACACCTACCGCGGGGGCCAGTACTTC. Translation: CASSKGGDTYRGGQYF.

The CDR3 nucleotides read TGCGCCAGCAGTGAGTCGACGCAGGGGGCCTTCACAGATACGCAGTATTTT. Residues: CASSESTQGAFTDTQYF. V is TRBV10-2 and J is TRBJ2-3; 8 bases are shared with TRBD1. The CDR3 consists of 17 residues. V shed 0 bases and J 2 bases; nucleotides not matched to a gene: 7. Germline lookup yields CDR1 WSHSY and CDR2 SAAADI.

The chain joins TRBV5-1 to TRBJ2-1; D tentatively reads TRBD1 or TRBD2 (5 bases each). The CDR3 covers 15 residues. Germline assignment: CDR1 SGHRS and CDR2 YFSETQ. Between the trimmed V and J ends, which lost 3 bases and 7 bases, there was a span of 17 bases. CDR3 nucleotides: TGCGCCAGCAGCTCCCCTGGGGGTCAAAGGAATGAGCAGTTCTTC. Residues: CASSSPGGQRNEQFF.

The chain joins TRBV5-1 to TRBJ2-3; no reliable D call. The V gene's germline CDR1 is SGHRS and CDR2 YFSETQ. The CDR3 length is 13 residues. The germline V and J ends were trimmed by 7 bases and 5 bases, with 14 bases remaining between them. This CDR3 reads CASGPNPQDTQYF. DNA of the CDR3: TGCGCCAGCGGGCCCAATCCCCAAGATACGCAGTATTTT.

V gene TRBV7-2 combines with J gene TRBJ2-2, with a weak D call TRBD2 (5 bases). Germline CDR1 is SGHTA and CDR2 is FQGNSA. The CDR3 consists of 15 residues. The V end was cut by 5 bases, the J end by 4 bases, with 14 bases between. In DNA form, the CDR3 reads TGTGCCAGCAGCCCGACCGGGAAGGCCACCGGGGAGCTGTTTTTT. It encodes CASSPTGKATGELFF. The full variable domain, in which reference TRBV7-2 and TRBJ2-2 provide the parts outside the CDR3, is GAGVSQSPSNKVTEKGKDVELRCDPISGHTALYWYRQSLGQGLEFLIYFQGNSAPDKSGLPSDRFSAERTGGSVSTLTIQRTQQEDSAVYLCASSPTGKATGELFFGEGSRLTVL.

The CDR3 reads CASSLGPLTEAFF. The CDR3 bases are TGTGCCAGCAGCCTCGGCCCGTTGACTGAAGCTTTCTTT. The rearrangement links TRBV14 to TRBJ1-1; unclear D gene. The CDR3 contains 13 residues. Germline V gene lookup returns CDR1 SGHDN and CDR2 FVKESK. Trimming shortened V by 4 bases and J by 5 bases, and 11 bases separated the two germline ends.

The chain employs TRBV9 and TRBJ2-5, with D tentatively TRBD2 (5 bases). V lost 2 bases, J lost 5 bases, and 10 bases lay in between. CDR1 is SGDLS and CDR2 is YYNGEE in the germline V gene. The CDR3 length is 13 residues. CDR3 region: CASSVRTGETQYF. The CDR3 region has the DNA TGTGCCAGCAGCGTTAGAACGGGGGAGACCCAGTACTTC.

The chain couples TRBV7-9 to TRBJ2-7; 7 bases align to TRBD2. The CDR3 totals 14 residues. Germline V gene sequence: CDR1 SEHNR, CDR2 FQNEAQ (reference sequence). V lost 3 bases and J lost 2; bases outside the gene matches: 4. This CDR3 reads CASSFPSGPYEQYF. CDR3 coding DNA: TGTGCCAGCAGCTTTCCTAGCGGCCCCTACGAGCAGTACTTC.

The J gene is TRBJ1-2, the V gene TRBV28; 8 bases line up with TRBD1. The CDR3 sequence is 15 residues long. V lost 4 bases and J lost 2; bases outside the gene matches: 6. The germline CDR1 and CDR2 sequences are MDHEN and SYDVKM. The CDR3 DNA sequence: TGTGCCAGCAGTTCACAGGGGGATCCCAACTATGGCTACACCTTC. Protein product: CASSSQGDPNYGYTF.

The chain employs TRBV3-1 (or the pseudogene TRBV3-2) and TRBJ2-2; TRBD1 aligns across 10 bases. Germline values: CDR1 LGHDT, CDR2 YNNKEL (reference sequence). Trimming at V came to 4 bases and at J to 6 bases, leaving 8 bases not matched to a gene. The CDR3 contains 16 residues. The CDR3 is CASSPRQGAFPGELFF. CDR3 nucleotide sequence: TGTGCCAGCAGCCCCCGACAGGGGGCGTTCCCCGGGGAGCTGTTTTTT.

The rearrangement uses TRBV20-1 and TRBJ2-3, with D possibly TRBD2 on 5 matching bases. V was pared by 5 bases and J by 10 bases, with 13 bases between. The CDR3 length is 11 residues. Germline lookup yields CDR1 DFQATT and CDR2 SNEGSKA (reference sequence). CDR3 region: CSAYGVLAQYF. In DNA, the CDR3 is TGCAGTGCTTACGGGGTGCTGGCGCAGTATTTT.

The chain employs TRBV24-1 and TRBJ1-5; no clear D. Germline CDR1 KGHDR, CDR2 SFDVKD. The germline V and J ends were trimmed by 5 bases and 4 bases, with 8 bases remaining between them. The CDR3 totals 13 residues. Here the CDR3 DNA reads TGTGCCACCAGTGCTTCACCGAATCAGCCCCAGCATTTT. Its protein product is CATSASPNQPQHF.

The V call is TRBV3-1 (or the pseudogene TRBV3-2), the J call TRBJ1-2; TRBD1 aligns across 7 bases. Unmatched junction bases numbered 6, after V lost 1 base and J lost 7 bases. The V gene's germline CDR1 is LGHDT and CDR2 YNNKEL (reference sequence). This CDR3 comprises 14 residues. The CDR3 here is CASSQGSTGSGYTF. The DNA for the CDR3 is TGTGCCAGCAGCCAAGGGTCGACAGGGTCTGGCTACACCTTC.

This clone was detected only a few times. The chain carries TRBV28 and TRBJ2-1, with D tentatively TRBD2 (6 bases). This CDR3 is built from 14 residues. V was shortened by 9 bases and J by 3 bases, with 15 bases between the two germline ends. From germline, CDR1 is MDHEN and CDR2 SYDVKM. CDR3 sequence reads: CASLPQGGYNEQFF. The CDR3 DNA reads as TGTGCCAGTCTCCCCCAGGGAGGCTACAATGAGCAGTTCTTC.

V gene TRBV6-5 combines with J gene TRBJ2-2; D perhaps matches TRBD1 (6 bases). The CDR3 sequence is 14 residues long. V lost 6 bases and J lost 1, with 9 bases in between. The germline gives CDR1 MNHEY, CDR2 SVGAGI. The CDR3 nucleotides are TGTGCCAGCAGCCTGGACAGGAACACCGGGGAGCTGTTTTTT. Translation gives CASSLDRNTGELFF.

J is TRBJ2-7 and V is TRBV12-3 or TRBV12-4; D is unresolved. The CDR3 runs 12 residues. Trimming stripped 3 bases from V and 6 bases from J, with 9 bases between. The DNA for the CDR3 is TGTGCCAGCAGTTTGTGGGTCGGCGAGCAGTACTTC. Its translation is CASSLWVGEQYF.

V is TRBV30 and J is TRBJ2-5; no reliable D call. The V end lost 2 bases, the J end lost 9 bases, and 13 bases lay between the germline ends. The CDR3 spans 12 residues. The germline V gene has CDR1 GTSNPN and CDR2 SVGIG (reference sequence). For the CDR3, the DNA is TGTGCCTGGAGTTCGAGCAGGCGGCCCCAGTACTTC. Amino acid sequence: CAWSSSRRPQYF.

This chain links TRBV28 with TRBJ2-5, with D possibly TRBD1 on 5 matching bases. In germline, CDR1 is MDHEN, CDR2 SYDVKM. The CDR3 contains 13 residues. Trimming cost V 8 bases and J 4 bases, with 14 bases left between them. CDR3: CASEQGSRETQYF. CDR3 coding DNA: TGTGCCAGCGAGCAGGGATCAAGAGAGACCCAGTACTTC.

The CDR3, as DNA: TGCGCCAGCAGCACCCTTAACTATGGCTACACCTTC. Translated: CASSTLNYGYTF. The gene calls are TRBV5-1 and TRBJ1-2; D gene unclear. V lost 4 bases and J 1 base, leaving 5 bases between the germline ends. Germline CDR1 and CDR2: SGHRS and YFSETQ. The CDR3 runs to 12 residues.

This chain's CDR3 is CASSNRAGGNYNEQFF. DNA for the CDR3: TGCGCCAGCAGCAACCGAGCGGGGGGCAACTACAATGAGCAGTTCTTC. This chain links TRBV5-1 with TRBJ2-1; 9 nucleotides match TRBD2. This CDR3 contains 16 residues. The V and J ends lost 4 bases and 3 bases, in that order; junction bases with no gene match: 8. Germline V gene data show CDR1 as SGHRS and CDR2 as YFSETQ.